A single sample is the source of the 32 T cell receptor beta chains below, sequenced in a study of neoadjuvant anti-PD-1 for oral cavity cancer. Sample time point: after neoadjuvant nivolumab, at surgical resection. The assay was immunoSEQ multiplex PCR, and TCRdb's table has in-frame clones only and misses some. The profile shows about 23,000 clones, around 43% of them singletons. Sample: tumor tissue, taken after nivolumab (anti-PD-1) treatment. Source of these receptors: a person between 35 and 79 years old with oral cavity squamous cell carcinoma.

There are a few counts of this clone. This chain links TRBV15 with TRBJ1-4, with 7 bases lining up with TRBD1. The CDR3 contains 17 residues. Trimming cost V 0 bases and J 8 bases; bases outside gene matches: 12. Germline CDR1 is LNHNV and CDR2 is YYDKDF (reference sequence). DNA for the CDR3: TGTGCCACCAGCAGAGAGACAGGGTCTGCTTCTGGAGAAAAACTGTTTTTT. As protein: CATSRETGSASGEKLFF.

This clone was recorded only once. The chain combines TRBV27 with TRBJ2-5, with 7 bases matching TRBD2. Germline loops: CDR1 MNHEY, CDR2 SMNVEV (reference sequence). The CDR3 runs to 13 residues. The ends lost 2 bases at V and 5 bases at J; junction bases unmatched: 2. CDR3 nucleotides: TGTGCCAGCAGTTTACCCGGGGGGGAGACCCAGTACTTC. This sequence encodes CASSLPGGETQYF.

This clone occurred a few times. The chain couples TRBV6-6 to TRBJ1-2; D ambiguous. Germline V gene data show CDR1 as MNHNY and CDR2 as SVGAGI (reference sequence). The CDR3 runs to 14 residues. Trimming took 5 bases from V and 3 from J, leaving 13 bases between them. CDR3 sequence (DNA): TGTGCCAGCAGTCTCGGTCTGCAGGACTATGGCTACACCTTC. Translating gives CASSLGLQDYGYTF.

This clone was observed a few times. V and J are TRBV28 and TRBJ2-1; D may be TRBD1 (6 bases). Germline V gives CDR1 MDHEN, CDR2 SYDVKM. V was clipped by 3 bases and J by 9 bases, with 18 bases between them. CDR3 length equals 15 residues. CDR3 region: CASSLTNAGTTEQFF. The CDR3 region has the DNA TGTGCCAGCAGTTTGACAAACGCTGGGACAACTGAGCAGTTCTTC.

The chain joins TRBV18 to TRBJ2-7; D remains ambiguous. Germline V lookup: CDR1 KGHSH, CDR2 LQKENI. The V end was cut by 6 bases, the J end by 2 bases, with 8 bases between. This CDR3 has 12 residues. Here the CDR3 DNA reads TGTGCCAGCTCTCTTGACCCCTACGAGCAGTACTTC. It codes for CASSLDPYEQYF.

The rearrangement links TRBV5-8 to TRBJ1-5, with 9 positions matching TRBD1. This CDR3 is 15 amino acids long. Losses at the gene ends were 4 bases for V and 5 bases for J; bases not matched to a gene: 7. Per germline, CDR1 SGHTS and CDR2 YDEGEE. This CDR3 is CASSERTGDHQPQHF. The CDR3 DNA follows: TGTGCCAGCAGCGAAAGGACAGGGGATCATCAGCCCCAGCATTTT. Looking up the rest from reference TRBV5-8 and TRBJ1-5 gives the full variable domain: EAGVTQSPTHLIKTRGQQATLRCSPISGHTSVYWYQQALGLGLQFLLWYDEGEERNRGNFPPRFSGRQFPNYSSELNVNALELEDSALYLCASSERTGDHQPQHFGDGTRLSIL.

The V gene is TRBV5-4, the J gene TRBJ2-3; D remains ambiguous. This CDR3 is 15 amino acids long. The V gene's germline CDR1 is SGHNT and CDR2 YYREEE (reference sequence). The germline V and J ends were trimmed by 0 bases and 4 bases, with 12 bases remaining between them. CDR3 loop: CASSLDGDSADTQYF. The CDR3 nucleotides read TGTGCCAGCAGCTTGGATGGGGATAGTGCAGATACGCAGTATTTT.

This clone was detected a few times. The chain is built from TRBV18 and TRBJ2-3; the D gene could be TRBD1 or TRBD2 (6 bases each). The CDR3 extends over 16 amino acids. V lost 3 bases, J lost 1 base, and 14 bases lay in between. Germline V gene sequence: CDR1 KGHSH, CDR2 LQKENI. The CDR3 loop is CASSPPLGGRTDTQYF. The CDR3, as DNA: TGTGCCAGCTCACCCCCTCTCGGGGGCCGCACAGATACGCAGTATTTT.

This clone was seen more than once but under ten times. This sequence joins TRBV5-4 and TRBJ1-1; no reliable D call. CDR3 length: 14 amino acids. The V end lost 3 bases, the J end lost 7 bases, and 16 bases lay between the germline ends. Germline V gives CDR1 SGHNT, CDR2 YYREEE (reference sequence). CDR3 amino acids: CASSSIREAGEAFF. CDR3 sequence (DNA): TGTGCCAGCAGCTCGATACGGGAGGCGGGTGAAGCTTTCTTT.

The table lists this clone with a few counts. The chain combines TRBV18 with TRBJ1-1; 12 positions match TRBD1. V was clipped by 3 bases and J by 1 base; unmatched bases: 6. The CDR3 is 17 amino acids. Germline V CDR1 and CDR2: KGHSH, LQKENI. CDR3 sequence: CASSPWGQGAWNTEAFF. The CDR3 nucleotides read TGTGCCAGCTCACCCTGGGGACAGGGGGCCTGGAACACTGAAGCTTTCTTT.

This clone has only a few counts. The genes are TRBV5-1 and TRBJ1-5; D is uncertain. Trimming stripped 10 bases from V and 5 bases from J, with 13 bases between. This CDR3 is 12 amino acids long. Germline V lookup: CDR1 SGHRS, CDR2 YFSETQ. CDR3 amino acids: CAPEGGDQPQHF. The CDR3 nucleotides are TGCGCCCCAGAAGGTGGTGATCAGCCCCAGCATTTT. Together with reference TRBV5-1 and TRBJ1-5, the CDR3 gives the full variable domain: KAGVTQTPRYLIKTRGQQVTLSCSPISGHRSVSWYQQTPGQGLQFLFEYFSETQRNKGNFPGRFSGRQFSNSRSEMNVSTLELGDSALYLCAPEGGDQPQHFGDGTRLSIL.

This clone was recorded only once. The genes are TRBV7-3 and TRBJ2-7; possibly TRBD1 for D (6 bases). The germline CDR1 and CDR2 sequences are SGHTA and FQGTGA. Trimming cost V 7 bases and J 0 bases, with 19 bases left between them. The CDR3 length is 16 residues. CDR3 DNA sequence: TGTGCCAGCACCCCGCCCTCCGACAGGAGCTCCTACGAGCAGTACTTC. Translated: CASTPPSDRSSYEQYF.

The rearrangement links TRBV9 to TRBJ2-3; the match to TRBD2 covers 8 bases. Trimming cost V 0 bases and J 7 bases; bases outside gene matches: 7. The CDR3 consists of 15 residues. The germline CDR1 and CDR2 sequences are SGDLS and YYNGEE. The CDR3 loop is CASSVGRGELNTQYF. Here the CDR3 DNA reads TGTGCCAGCAGCGTAGGGCGGGGGGAACTAAATACGCAGTATTTT.

The chain couples TRBV19 to TRBJ1-5, with D perhaps TRBD1 (6 bases). Per germline, CDR1 LNHDA and CDR2 SQIVND (reference sequence). The CDR3 totals 16 residues. The V end was cut by 3 bases, the J end by 2 bases, with 14 bases between. The CDR3 is CASSMGAGAGNQPQHF. Written as DNA, the CDR3 is TGTGCCAGTAGTATGGGAGCGGGGGCCGGCAATCAGCCCCAGCATTTT.

The chain joins TRBV5-4 to TRBJ2-3, with 11 bases fitting TRBD2. V shed 4 bases, J shed 8 bases, and the junction held 0 bases outside the gene matches. The CDR3 extends over 12 amino acids. Germline V gene lookup returns CDR1 SGHNT and CDR2 YYREEE (reference sequence). CDR3 sequence reads: CASSTSGSTQYF. CDR3 nucleotide sequence: TGTGCCAGCAGCACTAGCGGGAGTACGCAGTATTTT.

CDR3 DNA sequence: TGTGCCTGGAGTGGGGGTGGCACAGCAGATACGCAGTATTTT. This codes for CAWSGGGTADTQYF. This chain connects TRBV30 to TRBJ2-3; D gene unclear. V lost 1 base and J 4 bases, leaving 12 bases between the germline ends. This CDR3 has 14 residues. Germline V gives CDR1 GTSNPN, CDR2 SVGIG (reference sequence).

The rearrangement uses TRBV5-6 and TRBJ1-1; perhaps TRBD1 as D (6 bases). The V gene's germline CDR1 is SGHDT and CDR2 YYEEEE. Trimming removed 6 bases from V and 1 base from J, with 13 bases in between. This CDR3 spans 14 amino acids. CDR3 sequence: CASTWGAANTEAFF. In DNA, the CDR3 is TGTGCCAGCACCTGGGGGGCAGCGAACACTGAAGCTTTCTTT.

This clone turned up a few times. This chain joins TRBV19 and TRBJ2-7; 12 nucleotides match TRBD1. V lost 8 bases to trimming and J lost 6 bases; unmatched junction nucleotides: 2. The CDR3 consists of 12 residues. The germline gives CDR1 LNHDA, CDR2 SQIVND (reference sequence). CDR3 sequence: CASGDRGREQYF. The CDR3 nucleotides read TGTGCCAGTGGGGACAGGGGGCGCGAGCAGTACTTC.

The V call is TRBV11-3, the J call TRBJ1-1, with D uncertain. This CDR3 spans 13 amino acids. V was cut by 1 base and J by 1 base, with 4 bases left in between. Germline V gene sequence: CDR1 SGHNT, CDR2 YENEEA. This CDR3 reads CASSLAQNTEAFF. DNA of the CDR3: TGTGCCAGCAGCTTAGCCCAGAACACTGAAGCTTTCTTT.

V gene TRBV7-2 combines with J gene TRBJ2-7, with 11 positions matching TRBD2. V shed 1 base, J shed 3 bases, and the junction held 5 bases outside the gene matches. Germline assignment: CDR1 SGHTA and CDR2 FQGNSA. The CDR3 contains 16 residues. The DNA for the CDR3 is TGTGCCAGCAGCTTAGACGGGACTAGCGGAGACTACGAGCAGTACTTC. Protein: CASSLDGTSGDYEQYF.

The J gene is TRBJ1-5, the V gene TRBV10-3, with D uncertain. Germline CDR1 reads ENHRY; CDR2 reads SYGVKD. CDR3 length: 13 amino acids. V lost 4 bases to trimming and J lost 6 bases, with 10 bases between them. The chain's CDR3 is CAISGGIGQPQHF. DNA for the CDR3: TGTGCCATCAGTGGAGGGATAGGTCAGCCCCAGCATTTT.

This clone was picked up a small number of times. The J gene is TRBJ1-2, the V gene TRBV6-5; D is perhaps TRBD1 (6 bases). The V and J ends lost 2 bases and 10 bases respectively, with 14 bases between them. This CDR3 has 13 amino acids. CDR1 is MNHEY and CDR2 is SVGAGI in the germline V gene. The CDR3 DNA follows: TGTGCCAGCAGTTACGAGGGGGAGGAGGACTACACCTTC. This encodes CASSYEGEEDYTF.

The rearrangement joins TRBV4-1 to TRBJ1-2, with a possible D match to TRBD1 (5 bases). Germline V gives CDR1 MGHRA, CDR2 YSYEKL. Trimming took off 4 bases at V and 2 bases at J, with 17 bases between the two ends. CDR3 length: 16 residues. The CDR3 protein is CASSRVGGQGNYGYTF. The CDR3 bases are TGCGCCAGCAGCCGAGTGGGGGGTCAGGGCAACTATGGCTACACCTTC.

J is TRBJ2-3 and V is TRBV10-1; D might be TRBD1 (5 bases). Germline CDR1 and CDR2: WNHNN and SYGVQD (reference sequence). This CDR3 has 14 residues. Trimming removed 6 bases from V and 5 bases from J, with 15 bases in between. The CDR3 loop reads CASSEGVTVDTQYF. The CDR3 DNA follows: TGCGCCAGCAGCGAAGGTGTGACAGTAGATACGCAGTATTTT.

This clone was detected a few times. The chain recombines TRBV30 with TRBJ2-3, with 11 positions matching TRBD2. The CDR3 spans 15 residues. With 5 bases clipped from V and 1 base from J, the junction kept 5 bases outside the gene matches. Germline loops: CDR1 GTSNPN, CDR2 SVGIG (reference sequence). CDR3 nucleotides: TGTGCCTGGGGTAGCGGGGGGGCCGGCACAGATACGCAGTATTTT. It specifies CAWGSGGAGTDTQYF.

This clone showed up just a few times. The V and J genes are TRBV14 and TRBJ2-7; D remains unclear. Trimming removed 3 bases from V and 4 bases from J, with 4 bases in between. CDR1 is SGHDN, CDR2 FVKESK, per germline. The CDR3 runs to 11 residues. The CDR3 DNA reads as TGTGCCAGCAGCCATGCTTACGAGCAGTACTTC. Residues: CASSHAYEQYF.

This clone was counted only a few times. CDR3 nucleotide sequence: TGTGCCAGCTCACACAGGGAAGGAGAGACCCAGTACTTC. Its protein is CASSHREGETQYF. This chain connects TRBV18 to TRBJ2-5, with D possibly matching TRBD1 (6 bases). The CDR3 is 13 amino acids. V dropped 4 bases and J dropped 4 bases, with 10 bases sitting between them. In germline, CDR1 is KGHSH, CDR2 LQKENI.

The chain has TRBV9 and TRBJ2-7; D perhaps matches TRBD2 (5 bases). V was cut by 4 bases and J by 2 bases, with 19 bases left in between. This CDR3 is built from 16 residues. Germline-derived CDR1 and CDR2 are SGDLS and YYNGEE. CDR3 in amino acids: CASSPRAAGVTYEQYF. DNA for the CDR3: TGTGCCAGCAGCCCCCGAGCGGCTGGGGTTACCTACGAGCAGTACTTC.

Concerning this clone itself: An end of the junction does not agree with germline; a read error may underlie this. This chain uses TRBV5-4 with TRBJ1-1; D is ambiguous. Per germline, CDR1 SGHNT and CDR2 YYREEE (reference sequence). This CDR3 is built from 14 residues. The CDR3 region has the DNA TGCGCCAGCAGCCAAGATAGAGGGAACACTGAAGCTTTCTTT. Translated, it gives CASSQDRGNTEAFF.

The V call is TRBV5-6, the J call TRBJ1-2; the D gene is possibly TRBD1 (5 bases). This CDR3 has 15 residues. Trimming removed 4 bases at V and 6 bases at J, with 19 bases between. Germline V gives CDR1 SGHDT, CDR2 YYEEEE. As DNA, the CDR3 is TGTGCCAGCAGCCCGGCCGACAGTCGGCCAAATGGCTACACCTTC. Its translation: CASSPADSRPNGYTF.

This clone appeared a few times. The chain joins TRBV30 to TRBJ1-6; D uncertain. V gave up 1 base and J gave up 0 bases, with 10 bases separating them. The germline CDR1 and CDR2 sequences are GTSNPN and SVGIG (reference sequence). The CDR3 covers 16 residues. CDR3 loop: CAWSETTRSYNSPLHF. The CDR3, as DNA: TGTGCCTGGAGTGAGACGACTCGCTCCTATAATTCACCCCTCCACTTT.

This clone was seen only a few times. The chain links TRBV7-2 to TRBJ2-1; 11 nucleotides match TRBD2. CDR3 length: 16 amino acids. V trimming: 1 base; J trimming: 5 bases; junction bases outside the gene matches: 4. Germline values: CDR1 SGHTA, CDR2 FQGNSA. The CDR3 loop reads CASSLVLAGGNNEQFF. The CDR3 DNA reads TGTGCCAGCAGCTTAGTTCTAGCGGGGGGCAACAATGAGCAGTTCTTC.